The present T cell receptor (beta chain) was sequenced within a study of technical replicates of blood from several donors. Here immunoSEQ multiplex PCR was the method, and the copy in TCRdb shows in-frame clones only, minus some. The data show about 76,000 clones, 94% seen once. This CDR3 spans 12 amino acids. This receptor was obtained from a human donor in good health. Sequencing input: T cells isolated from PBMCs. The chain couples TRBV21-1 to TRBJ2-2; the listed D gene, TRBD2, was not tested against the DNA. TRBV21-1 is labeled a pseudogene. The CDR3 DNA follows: TGTGCCAGCAGCCCCGACGGGAGGGAGCTGTTTTTT. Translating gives CASSPDGRELFF.